This T cell receptor beta chain came from a study of cytomegalovirus exposure and HLA in healthy donors. As concerns this clone: Antigen unknown.

This CDR3 spans 14 amino acids. Germline V lookup: CDR1 MNHNY, CDR2 SVGAGI (reference sequence). Trimming removed 5 bases at V and 4 bases at J, with 15 bases between. Whole-study findings and limits: Common viral pathogens seemed to be connected with several of the most significant clusters, according to a later analysis.

Both 60 Vbeta primers and 13 Jbeta primers went into the PCR. Assay: immunoSEQ multiplex PCR; the TCRdb copy retains only in-frame clones and omits some. The sample has 110,000 to 150,000 clones, around 80% seen once. The TCR was taken from a man aged 35-49 years in good health and CMV-seronegative. The sample comprised PBMCs. The rearrangement joins TRBV6-6 to TRBJ2-7; possibly TRBD2 for D (6 bases). The CDR3 DNA reads TGTGCCAGCAGTAACCCCGGGACTCAGTACGAGCAGTACTTC. Translating gives CASSNPGTQYEQYF.